A selection of T cell receptor beta chains follows, all from one sample in a study of chemoradiotherapy in HPV16-positive cancers. Assay used: immunoSEQ multiplex PCR; TCRdb lists only in-frame clones, some missing. The repertoire consists of about 1,400 clones, with around 87% occurring once and the leading ten covering approximately 7%. The sequencing used tumor tissue, collected from a patient who underwent chemoradiotherapy. The receptor source for this set is a human donor with HPV-associated anogenital cancer. Each CDR3 is given with its conserved first and last residue. D genes are given only for firm matches. Clone sizes are given selectively: once, few, many, or a class where the clone is expanded.

j_call clone_size d_call v_call cdr3_aa cdr3_nt
TRBJ1-1 . . TRBV10-3 CAIGPSPGEAFF TGTGCCATTGGACCCTCGCCGGGAGAAGCTTTCTTT
TRBJ2-6 . . TRBV2 CASSPRTSSGANVLTF TGTGCCAGCAGTCCCCGGACCTCCTCTGGGGCCAACGTCCTGACTTTC
TRBJ1-6 . TRBD1 TRBV5-6 CASSPGQRTLNSPLHF TGTGCCAGCAGCCCGGGACAGAGAACTCTTAATTCACCCCTCCACTTT
TRBJ1-2 . TRBD1 TRBV28 CASSPNGQGDYGYTF TGTGCCAGCAGTCCTAACGGACAGGGAGATTATGGCTACACCTTC
TRBJ2-1 . TRBD1 TRBV7-2 CASSPWSRDRKNEQFF TGTGCCAGCAGCCCCTGGTCCCGGGACAGAAAAAATGAGCAGTTCTTC
TRBJ2-5 . TRBD1 TRBV5-5 CASSWGQGYQETQYF TGTGCCAGCAGCTGGGGACAGGGATACCAAGAGACCCAGTACTTC
TRBJ1-1 . . TRBV9 CASSKRGGAGPRVSSEAFF TGTGCCAGCAGCAAACGGGGGGGGGCAGGGCCCCGGGTTTCATCTGAAGCTTTCTTT
TRBJ2-1 . TRBD2 TRBV7-9 CASSPGTSLNYNEQFF TGTGCCAGCAGCCCCGGGACTAGCCTGAACTACAATGAGCAGTTCTTC
TRBJ2-1 . TRBD1 TRBV29-1 CSVTDRATLSYNEQFF TGCAGCGTTACTGACAGGGCCACACTCTCCTACAATGAGCAGTTCTTC
TRBJ1-2 . . TRBV27 CASSLSGFYGYTF TGTGCCAGCAGTTTATCGGGTTTCTATGGCTACACCTTC
TRBJ2-3 . TRBD2 TRBV5-5 CASRRSGGAKDTQYF TGTGCCAGCAGAAGGAGCGGGGGGGCGAAAGATACGCAGTATTTT
TRBJ2-1 few TRBD2 TRBV7-3 CASSWSGGGDEQFF TGTGCCAGCTCTTGGAGCGGGGGAGGCGATGAGCAGTTCTTC
TRBJ2-5 once TRBD2 TRBV19 CASSTTGTSGQETQYF TGTGCCAGTAGTACAACCGGGACTAGCGGCCAAGAGACCCAGTACTTC
TRBJ1-6 . TRBD1 TRBV5-6 CASSLLEGQGTSPLHF TGTGCCAGCAGCTTGCTCGAAGGACAGGGGACTTCACCCCTCCACTTT